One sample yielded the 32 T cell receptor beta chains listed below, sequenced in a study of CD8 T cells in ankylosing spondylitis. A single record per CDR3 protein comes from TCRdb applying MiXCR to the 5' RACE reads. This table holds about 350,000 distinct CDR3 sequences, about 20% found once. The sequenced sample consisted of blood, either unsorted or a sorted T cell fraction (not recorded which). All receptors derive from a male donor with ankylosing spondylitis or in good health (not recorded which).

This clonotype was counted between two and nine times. The CDR3: CASSRGGGYSNQPQHF. The CDR3 coding sequence is TGTGCCAGCAGTCGAGGGGGGGGATATAGCAATCAGCCCCAGCATTTT. The J gene is TRBJ1-5, the V gene TRBV12-3 or TRBV12-4, with TRBD1 as a possible D gene (6 bases). Trimming left V 5 bases short and J 0 bases short, with 14 bases between. This CDR3 is 16 amino acids long.

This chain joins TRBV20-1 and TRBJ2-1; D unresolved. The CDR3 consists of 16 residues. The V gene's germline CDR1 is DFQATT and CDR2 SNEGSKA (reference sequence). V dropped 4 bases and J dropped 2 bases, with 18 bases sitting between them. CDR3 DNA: TGCAGTGCTACCTACTCGATACGCGTCCCCTACAATGAGCAGTTCTTC. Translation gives CSATYSIRVPYNEQFF.

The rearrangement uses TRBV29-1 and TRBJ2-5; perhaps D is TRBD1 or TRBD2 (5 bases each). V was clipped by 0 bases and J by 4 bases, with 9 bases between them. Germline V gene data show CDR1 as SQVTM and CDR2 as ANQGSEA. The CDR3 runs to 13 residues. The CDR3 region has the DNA TGCAGCGTTGAAGAGGGGACCCGAGAGACCCAGTACTTC. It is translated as CSVEEGTRETQYF.

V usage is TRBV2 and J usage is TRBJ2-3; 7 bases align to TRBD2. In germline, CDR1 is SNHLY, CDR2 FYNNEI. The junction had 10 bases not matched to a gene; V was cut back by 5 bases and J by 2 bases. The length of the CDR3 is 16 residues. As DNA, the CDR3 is TGTGCCAGCAGTCCCCGGGGGGACGGAGACACAGATACGCAGTATTTT. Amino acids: CASSPRGDGDTDTQYF. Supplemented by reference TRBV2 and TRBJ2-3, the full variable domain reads EPEVTQTPSHQVTQMGQEVILRCVPISNHLYFYWYRQILGQKVEFLVSFYNNEISEKSEIFDDQFSVERPDGSNFTLKIRSTKLEDSAMYFCASSPRGDGDTDTQYFGPGTRLTVL.

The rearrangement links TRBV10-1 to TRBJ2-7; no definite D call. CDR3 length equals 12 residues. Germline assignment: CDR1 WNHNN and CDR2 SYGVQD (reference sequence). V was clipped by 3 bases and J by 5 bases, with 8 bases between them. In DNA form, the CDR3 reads TGCGCCAGCAGTGACGGTCAGCACGAGCAGTACTTC. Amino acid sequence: CASSDGQHEQYF.

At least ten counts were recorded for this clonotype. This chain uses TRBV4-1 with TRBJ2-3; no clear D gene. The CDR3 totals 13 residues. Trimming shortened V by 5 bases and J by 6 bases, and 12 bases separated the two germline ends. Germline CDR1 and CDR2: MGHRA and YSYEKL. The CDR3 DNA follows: TGCGCCAGCAGCATAACCGGTCCCGATACGCAGTATTTT. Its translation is CASSITGPDTQYF.

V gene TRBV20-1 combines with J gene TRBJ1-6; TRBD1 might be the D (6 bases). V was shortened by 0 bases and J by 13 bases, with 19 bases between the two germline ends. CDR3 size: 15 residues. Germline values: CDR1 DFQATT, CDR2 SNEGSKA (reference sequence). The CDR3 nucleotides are TGCAGTGCTAGAGATTCCGGACAGATATTACCCCCCCTCCACTTT. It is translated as CSARDSGQILPPLHF.

DNA of the CDR3: TGTGCCTGGACCCTAGCGGGGGACCTGGATACGCAGTATTTT. It encodes CAWTLAGDLDTQYF. This chain connects TRBV30 to TRBJ2-3; 10 nucleotides align to TRBD2. V lost 4 bases to trimming and J lost 6 bases; unmatched junction nucleotides: 7. Germline V lookup: CDR1 GTSNPN, CDR2 SVGIG (reference sequence). This CDR3 is 14 amino acids long.

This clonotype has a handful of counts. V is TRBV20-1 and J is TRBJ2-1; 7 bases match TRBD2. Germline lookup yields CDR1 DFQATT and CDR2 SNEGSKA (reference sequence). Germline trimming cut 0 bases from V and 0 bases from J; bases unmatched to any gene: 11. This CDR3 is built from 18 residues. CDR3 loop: CSARDMVLGGISYNEQFF. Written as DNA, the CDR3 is TGCAGTGCTAGAGATATGGTGCTCGGGGGGATCTCCTACAATGAGCAGTTCTTC.

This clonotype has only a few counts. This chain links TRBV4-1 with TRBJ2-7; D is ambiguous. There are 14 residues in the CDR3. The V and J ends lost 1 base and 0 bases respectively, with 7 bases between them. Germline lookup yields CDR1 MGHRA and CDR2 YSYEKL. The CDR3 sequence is CASSQAGNSYEQYF. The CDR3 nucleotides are TGCGCCAGCAGCCAAGCCGGCAACTCCTACGAGCAGTACTTC.

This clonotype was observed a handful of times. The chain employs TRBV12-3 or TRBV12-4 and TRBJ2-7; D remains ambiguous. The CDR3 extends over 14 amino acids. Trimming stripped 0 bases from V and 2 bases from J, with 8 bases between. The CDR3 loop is CASSLAAITYEQYF. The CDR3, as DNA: TGTGCCAGCAGTTTAGCTGCCATCACCTACGAGCAGTACTTC.

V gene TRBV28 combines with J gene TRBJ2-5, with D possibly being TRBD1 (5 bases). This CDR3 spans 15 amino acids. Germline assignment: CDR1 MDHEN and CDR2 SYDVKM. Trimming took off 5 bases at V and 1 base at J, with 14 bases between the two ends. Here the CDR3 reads CASSIIDSLQETQYF. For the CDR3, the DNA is TGTGCCAGCAGTATCATCGACAGTCTCCAAGAGACCCAGTACTTC.

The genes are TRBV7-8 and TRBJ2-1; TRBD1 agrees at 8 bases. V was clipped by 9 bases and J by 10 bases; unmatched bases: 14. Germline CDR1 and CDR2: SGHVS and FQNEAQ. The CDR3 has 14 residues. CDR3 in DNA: TGTGCCAGTATTACGTCCGGGACAGGAAGGGAGCAGTTCTTC. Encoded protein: CASITSGTGREQFF.

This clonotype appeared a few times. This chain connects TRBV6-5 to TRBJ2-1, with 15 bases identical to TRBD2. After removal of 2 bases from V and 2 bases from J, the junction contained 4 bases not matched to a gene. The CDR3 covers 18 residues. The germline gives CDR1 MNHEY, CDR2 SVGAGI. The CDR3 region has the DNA TGTGCCAGCAGTTACGGACTAGCGGGGGGGTACCCCTACAATGAGCAGTTCTTC. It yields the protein CASSYGLAGGYPYNEQFF.

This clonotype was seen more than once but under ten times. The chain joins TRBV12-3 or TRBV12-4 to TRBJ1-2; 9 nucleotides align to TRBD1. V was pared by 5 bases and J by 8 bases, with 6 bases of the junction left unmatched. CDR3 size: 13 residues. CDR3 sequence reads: CASSRTGGKGYTF. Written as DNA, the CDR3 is TGTGCCAGCAGTCGAACAGGGGGCAAAGGCTACACCTTC.

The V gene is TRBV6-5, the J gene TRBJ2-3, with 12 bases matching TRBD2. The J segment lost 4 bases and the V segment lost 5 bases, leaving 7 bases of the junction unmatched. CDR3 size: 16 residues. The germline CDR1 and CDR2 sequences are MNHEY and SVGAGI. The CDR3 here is CASSTRLAGEPDTQYF. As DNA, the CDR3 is TGTGCCAGCAGTACCCGACTAGCGGGGGAACCAGATACGCAGTATTTT.

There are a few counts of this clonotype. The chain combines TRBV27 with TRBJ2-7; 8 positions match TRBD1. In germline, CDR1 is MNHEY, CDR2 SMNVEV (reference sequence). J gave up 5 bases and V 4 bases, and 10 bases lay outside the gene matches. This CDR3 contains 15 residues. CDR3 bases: TGTGCCAGCAGTTCCGGACAGGGAGTCTACCACGAGCAGTACTTC. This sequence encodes CASSSGQGVYHEQYF.

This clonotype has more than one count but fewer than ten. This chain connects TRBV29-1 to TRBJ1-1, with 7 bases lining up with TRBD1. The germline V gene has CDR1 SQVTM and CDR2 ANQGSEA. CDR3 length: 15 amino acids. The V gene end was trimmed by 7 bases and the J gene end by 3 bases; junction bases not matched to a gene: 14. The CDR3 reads CSAMTGLFMDTEAFF. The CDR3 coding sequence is TGCAGCGCGATGACAGGGCTTTTTATGGACACTGAAGCTTTCTTT.

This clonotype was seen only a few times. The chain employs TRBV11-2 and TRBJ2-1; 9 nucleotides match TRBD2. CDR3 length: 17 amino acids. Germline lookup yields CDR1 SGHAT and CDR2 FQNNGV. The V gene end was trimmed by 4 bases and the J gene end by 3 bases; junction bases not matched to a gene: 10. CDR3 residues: CASSSRLAGEDYNEQFF. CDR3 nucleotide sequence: TGTGCCAGCAGCTCACGATTAGCGGGGGAGGACTACAATGAGCAGTTCTTC.

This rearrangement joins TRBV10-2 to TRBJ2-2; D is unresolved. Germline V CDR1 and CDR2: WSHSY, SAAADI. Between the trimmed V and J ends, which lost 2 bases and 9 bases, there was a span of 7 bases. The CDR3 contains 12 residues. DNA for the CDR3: TGCGCCAGCAGTGAGACCGGGTGGGAGCTGTTTTTT. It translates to CASSETGWELFF.

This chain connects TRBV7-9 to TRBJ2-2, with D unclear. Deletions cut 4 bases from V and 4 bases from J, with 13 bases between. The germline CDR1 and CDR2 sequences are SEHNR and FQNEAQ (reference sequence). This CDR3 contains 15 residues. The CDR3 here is CASSSDRAATGELFF. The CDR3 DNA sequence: TGTGCCAGCAGCTCCGACCGGGCAGCCACCGGGGAGCTGTTTTTT. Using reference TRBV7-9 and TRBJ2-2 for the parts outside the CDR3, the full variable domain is DTGVSQNPRHKITKRGQNVTFRCDPISEHNRLYWYRQTLGQGPEFLTYFQNEAQLEKSRLLSDRFSAERPKGSFSTLEIQRTEQGDSAMYLCASSSDRAATGELFFGEGSRLTVL.

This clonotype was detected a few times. This CDR3 is CASSLWVPGAYEQYF. The CDR3 DNA reads TGTGCCAGCAGCTTATGGGTCCCAGGAGCCTACGAGCAGTACTTC. This chain joins TRBV7-8 and TRBJ2-7; no clear D. The CDR3 covers 15 residues. V was clipped by 2 bases and J by 2 bases, with 13 bases between them. Germline CDR1 and CDR2: SGHVS and FQNEAQ.

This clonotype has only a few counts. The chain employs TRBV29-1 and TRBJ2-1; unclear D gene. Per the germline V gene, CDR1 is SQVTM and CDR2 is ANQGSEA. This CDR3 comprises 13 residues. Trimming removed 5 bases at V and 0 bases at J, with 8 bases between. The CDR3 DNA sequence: TGCAGCGTTTGGGGTAACTCCTACAATGAGCAGTTCTTC. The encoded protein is CSVWGNSYNEQFF.

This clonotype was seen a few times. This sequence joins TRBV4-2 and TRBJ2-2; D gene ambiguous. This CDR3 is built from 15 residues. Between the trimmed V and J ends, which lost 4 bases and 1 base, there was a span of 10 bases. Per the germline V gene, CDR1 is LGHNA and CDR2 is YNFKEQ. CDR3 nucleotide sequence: TGTGCCAGCAGCCCCCAGGCTCAGAACACCGGGGAGCTGTTTTTT. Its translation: CASSPQAQNTGELFF.

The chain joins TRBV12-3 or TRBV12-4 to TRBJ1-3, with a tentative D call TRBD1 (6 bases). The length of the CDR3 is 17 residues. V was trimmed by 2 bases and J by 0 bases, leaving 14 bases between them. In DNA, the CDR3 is TGTGCCAGCAGTTTAACCCAGGGGTTATTCTCTGGAAACACCATATATTTT. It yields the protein CASSLTQGLFSGNTIYF.

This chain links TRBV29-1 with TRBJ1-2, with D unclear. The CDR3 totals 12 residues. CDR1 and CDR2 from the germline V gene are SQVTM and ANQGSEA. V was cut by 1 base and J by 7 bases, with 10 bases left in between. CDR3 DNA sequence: TGCAGCGTTGAAGTAGGGTCCGGTGGCTACACCTTC. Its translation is CSVEVGSGGYTF.

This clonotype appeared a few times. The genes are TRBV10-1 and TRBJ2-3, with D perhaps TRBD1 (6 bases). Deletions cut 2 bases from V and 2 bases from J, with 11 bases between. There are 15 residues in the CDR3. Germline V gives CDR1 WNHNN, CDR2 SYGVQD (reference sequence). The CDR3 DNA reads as TGCGCCAGCAGTGAGCGAGGGACAACCACAGATACGCAGTATTTT. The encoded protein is CASSERGTTTDTQYF.

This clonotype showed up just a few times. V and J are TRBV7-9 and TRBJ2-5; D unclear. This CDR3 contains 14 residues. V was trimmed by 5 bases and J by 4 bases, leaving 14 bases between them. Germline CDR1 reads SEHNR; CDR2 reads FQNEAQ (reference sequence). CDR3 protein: CASSPNQGRETQYF. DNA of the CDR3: TGTGCCAGCAGCCCGAACCAAGGAAGAGAGACCCAGTACTTC.

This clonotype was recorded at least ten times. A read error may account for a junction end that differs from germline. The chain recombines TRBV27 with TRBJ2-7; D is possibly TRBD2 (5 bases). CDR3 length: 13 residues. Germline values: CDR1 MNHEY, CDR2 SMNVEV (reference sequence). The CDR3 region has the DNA TGCGCCAGCAGCTTGAGCGGTTCCTACGAGCAGTACTTC. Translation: CASSLSGSYEQYF.

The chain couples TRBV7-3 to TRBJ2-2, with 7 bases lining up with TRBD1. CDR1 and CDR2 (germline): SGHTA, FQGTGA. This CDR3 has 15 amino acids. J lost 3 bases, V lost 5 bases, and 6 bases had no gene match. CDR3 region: CASSPLDRDTGELFF. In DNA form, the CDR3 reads TGTGCCAGCAGCCCCCTCGACAGGGACACCGGGGAGCTGTTTTTT.

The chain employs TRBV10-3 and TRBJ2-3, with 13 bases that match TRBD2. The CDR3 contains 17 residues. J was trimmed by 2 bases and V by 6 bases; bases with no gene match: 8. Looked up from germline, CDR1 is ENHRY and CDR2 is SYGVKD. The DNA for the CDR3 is TGTGCCATCAGACCCGGGACTAGCGGGGTGCTCACAGATACGCAGTATTTT. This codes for CAIRPGTSGVLTDTQYF.

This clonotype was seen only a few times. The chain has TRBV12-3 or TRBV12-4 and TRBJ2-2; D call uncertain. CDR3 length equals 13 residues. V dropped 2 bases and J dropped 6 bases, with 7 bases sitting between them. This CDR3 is CASSLMVPGELFF. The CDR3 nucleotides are TGTGCCAGCAGTTTAATGGTTCCCGGGGAGCTGTTTTTT.